The TCR beta chain described here comes from a study of cytomegalovirus exposure and HLA in healthy donors. Study-level results: Cytomegalovirus association was listed for approximately 160 TCR beta chains.

The PCR contained 60 Vbeta and 13 Jbeta primers. The assay was immunoSEQ multiplex PCR, and TCRdb's table has in-frame clones only and misses some. Here the sample spans over 95,000 clones, roughly three quarters being singletons. Only a few counts were recorded for this clone. No antigen is known for it. V lost 3 bases and J 4 bases, leaving 24 bases between the germline ends. This CDR3 is 18 amino acids long. The germline V gene has CDR1 KGHSH and CDR2 LQKENI. The source is a man aged 40-55 years in good health and CMV-seronegative. The chain uses TRBV18 and TRBJ2-5; tentatively, D is TRBD2 (7 bases). The specimen was PBMCs. The CDR3 loop is CASSPRLAVAATGETQYF. The CDR3 DNA reads TGTGCCAGCTCACCCCGGCTAGCGGTAGCCGCGACAGGAGAGACCCAGTACTTC.